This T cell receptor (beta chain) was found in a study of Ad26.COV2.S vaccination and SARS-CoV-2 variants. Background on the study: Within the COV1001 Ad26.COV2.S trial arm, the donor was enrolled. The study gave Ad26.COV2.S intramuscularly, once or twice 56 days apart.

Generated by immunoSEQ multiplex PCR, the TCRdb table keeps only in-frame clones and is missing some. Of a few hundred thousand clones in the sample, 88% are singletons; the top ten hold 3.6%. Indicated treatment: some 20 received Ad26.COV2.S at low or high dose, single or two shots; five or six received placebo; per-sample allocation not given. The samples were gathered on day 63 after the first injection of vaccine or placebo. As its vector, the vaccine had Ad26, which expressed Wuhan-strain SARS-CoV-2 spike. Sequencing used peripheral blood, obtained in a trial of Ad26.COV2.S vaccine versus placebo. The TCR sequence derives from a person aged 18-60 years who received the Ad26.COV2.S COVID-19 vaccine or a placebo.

The CDR3 region is CASSWSTGTSGGVGDTQYF. The CDR3 bases are TGCGCCAGCAGCTGGAGTACCGGCACTAGCGGGGGGGTTGGGGATACGCAGTATTTT. The chain couples TRBV5-1 to TRBJ2-3, with 13 bases identical to TRBD2. With V trimmed by 3 bases and J by 6 bases, 16 bases remained unmatched. Germline-derived CDR1 and CDR2 are SGHRS and YFSETQ. The CDR3 length is 19 residues.